This TCR beta chain was recovered during a study of shared clonotypes between healthy human individuals. Study-level information: The donor group consisted of two women and a few men, aged 18 to 49. Notes on the study in general: As a rule, naive subsets had a larger estimated richness than memory subsets.

The table came from immunoSEQ multiplex PCR; TCRdb's copy has only in-frame clones and leaves some out. Of a few million clones detected, roughly nine tenths appear once; the ten largest clones hold over 0.12%. About this clone itself: Its antigen remains unidentified.

The CDR3 length is 19 residues. The sample was naive CD4+ T cells sorted from blood. Noted subset: CD45RA+ positively selected. The TCR was taken from a man aged 18 to 29 in good health. V is TRBV21-1 and J is TRBJ2-1; the D segment call TRBD2 is taken from the table without a DNA check. TRBV21-1 is annotated as a pseudogene. CDR3 in amino acids: CASSKTHSGGLIAYNEQFF. CDR3 nucleotide sequence: TGTGCCAGCAGCAAAACCCACAGCGGGGGACTAATAGCTTACAATGAGCAGTTCTTC.